One and the same sample provided the 17 T cell receptor beta chains below, sequenced in a study of T-cell memory formation after mild COVID-19. Using its own MiXCR run on the 5' RACE reads, TCRdb lists one record per CDR3 protein. The sample includes approximately 480,000 distinct CDR3 sequences, about 20% of them seen just once. The sequenced sample consisted of PBMCs or a T cell subset sorted from them (not recorded which). The receptor set was obtained from an adult woman who had mild COVID-19 (a few samples of this study predate the infection). Cell type and time point are not known.

This clonotype was observed many times. The chain uses TRBV7-9 and TRBJ2-2; D uncertain. Germline V CDR1 and CDR2: SEHNR, FQNEAQ (reference sequence). Between the trimmed V and J ends, which lost 6 bases and 0 bases, there was a span of 8 bases. This CDR3 is 14 amino acids long. CDR3 region: CASRDNANTGELFF. CDR3 sequence (DNA): TGTGCCAGCAGAGACAACGCGAACACCGGGGAGCTGTTTTTT.

This clonotype has more than one count but fewer than ten. The chain carries TRBV15 and TRBJ1-1; the D is unclear. Germline CDR1 is LNHNV and CDR2 is YYDKDF (reference sequence). CDR3 length: 15 amino acids. Trimming cost V 0 bases and J 0 bases, with 8 bases left between them. The CDR3: CATSREVTLNTEAFF. CDR3 in DNA: TGTGCCACCAGCAGAGAGGTTACGCTGAACACTGAAGCTTTCTTT.

In its sample, this clonotype was seen a few times. CDR3 DNA sequence: TGTGCCAGCAGCTTAGCCGGGACCCTCTACAATGAGCAGTTCTTC. This encodes CASSLAGTLYNEQFF. The rearrangement links TRBV7-2 to TRBJ2-1, with D perhaps given as TRBD1 or TRBD2 (5 bases each). Trimming removed 0 bases at V and 3 bases at J, with 9 bases between. Germline lookup yields CDR1 SGHTA and CDR2 FQGNSA. The CDR3 loop spans 15 amino acids.

J is TRBJ2-1 and V is TRBV4-3, with TRBD2 identical over 11 bases. J lost 4 bases, V lost 0 bases, and 5 bases had no gene match. The CDR3 spans 17 residues. Germline CDR1 and CDR2: LGHNA and YSLEER. The DNA of the CDR3 is TGCGCCAGCAGCCAAGATCTGGGACTAGCGGTATACAATGAGCAGTTCTTC. It is translated as CASSQDLGLAVYNEQFF.

The chain uses TRBV30 and TRBJ2-5; D is unclear. This CDR3 is 12 amino acids long. V lost 1 base to trimming and J lost 6 bases, with 9 bases between them. The germline V gene encodes CDR1 GTSNPN and CDR2 SVGIG (reference sequence). The CDR3, as DNA: TGTGCCTGGAGTGATAGTCGCCAGACCCAGTACTTC. Protein: CAWSDSRQTQYF.

This clonotype was seen more than once but under ten times. The chain joins TRBV10-3 to TRBJ1-4; possibly TRBD1 for D (5 bases). Germline CDR1 reads ENHRY; CDR2 reads SYGVKD. CDR3 length equals 14 residues. V was pared by 6 bases and J by 4 bases, with 12 bases between. CDR3 protein: CAIRGTGYNEKLFF. The CDR3 DNA follows: TGTGCCATCAGGGGTACAGGATATAATGAAAAACTGTTTTTT.

The table lists this clonotype with a few counts. The CDR3 DNA follows: TGTGCCAGCGGGGGTATTGAGCAGTTCTTC. Translating it yields CASGGIEQFF. The chain uses TRBV21-1 and TRBJ2-1; TRBD1 is the table's D call and was not checked against the DNA. TRBV21-1 is flagged as a pseudogene. The CDR3 runs to 10 residues.

The V call is TRBV7-2, the J call TRBJ2-7; a weak D match, TRBD1 (6 bases). The CDR3 runs to 14 residues. Germline V gives CDR1 SGHTA, CDR2 FQGNSA. V dropped 7 bases and J dropped 0 bases, with 13 bases sitting between them. CDR3 sequence: CASTFRGLSYEQYF. The CDR3 DNA reads TGTGCCAGCACCTTCAGGGGCCTCTCCTACGAGCAGTACTTC.

The chain couples TRBV29-1 to TRBJ1-1; D call uncertain. This CDR3 is built from 14 residues. Trimming took off 2 bases at V and 3 bases at J, with 13 bases between the two ends. Germline loops: CDR1 SQVTM, CDR2 ANQGSEA. The CDR3: CSVELRAKYTEAFF. CDR3 bases: TGCAGCGTTGAATTGCGGGCAAAGTACACTGAAGCTTTCTTT.

This clonotype turned up a few times. The chain combines TRBV7-8 with TRBJ2-1; the match to TRBD2 covers 8 bases. The junction had 7 bases not matched to a gene; V was cut back by 7 bases and J by 2 bases. CDR1 and CDR2 (germline): SGHVS, FQNEAQ. The CDR3 sequence is 15 residues long. CDR3 loop: CASTPAAGAYNEQFF. CDR3 DNA: TGTGCCAGCACCCCGGCAGCGGGAGCCTACAATGAGCAGTTCTTC.

The chain joins TRBV5-1 to TRBJ1-6; D is possibly TRBD1 (6 bases). V dropped 0 bases and J dropped 9 bases, with 10 bases sitting between them. Germline-derived CDR1 and CDR2 are SGHRS and YFSETQ. The length of the CDR3 is 14 residues. CDR3 nucleotides: TGCGCCAGCAGCTTGGGACAGGATGGTTCACCCCTCCACTTT. Its protein is CASSLGQDGSPLHF.

DNA for the CDR3: TGTGCCAGCAGTAACGGACAGGTGGGGACCCAGTACTTC. Amino acid sequence: CASSNGQVGTQYF. The chain links TRBV12-3 or TRBV12-4 to TRBJ2-5, with 7 bases aligning to TRBD1. The CDR3 covers 13 residues. The V segment lost 5 bases and the J segment 7 bases; nucleotides outside the gene matches: 7.

This clonotype was seen a handful of times. The V and J genes are TRBV4-1 and TRBJ2-7, with 11 bases lining up with TRBD1. CDR3 size: 15 residues. The trim removed 0 bases at V and 4 bases at J, leaving 2 bases unmatched. Germline CDR1 is MGHRA and CDR2 is YSYEKL. The DNA of the CDR3 is TGCGCCAGCAGCCAAGAGGACAGGGGGCAATACGAGCAGTACTTC. Amino acid sequence: CASSQEDRGQYEQYF.

This chain uses TRBV4-2 with TRBJ2-5; 9 nucleotides align to TRBD2. CDR3 length equals 18 residues. V shed 2 bases and J 0 bases; nucleotides not matched to a gene: 10. Looked up from germline, CDR1 is LGHNA and CDR2 is YNFKEQ. The CDR3 nucleotides read TGTGCCAGCAGCCAATTAGACGGACTAGCGCTAAACCAAGAGACCCAGTACTTC. It is translated as CASSQLDGLALNQETQYF.

The chain carries TRBV24-1 and TRBJ1-1; TRBD1 might be the D (5 bases). The CDR3 sequence is 14 residues long. Trimming removed 7 bases from V and 1 base from J, with 12 bases in between. Per the germline V gene, CDR1 is KGHDR and CDR2 is SFDVKD. The CDR3 DNA reads TGTGCCACCAGGGCGGGGACGGCGAACACTGAAGCTTTCTTT. Translated: CATRAGTANTEAFF.

This chain uses TRBV29-1 with TRBJ2-7, with 8 nucleotides matching TRBD1. With 5 bases clipped from V and 2 bases from J, the junction kept 8 bases outside the gene matches. Germline V gene data show CDR1 as SQVTM and CDR2 as ANQGSEA. This CDR3 is built from 14 residues. Written as DNA, the CDR3 is TGCAGCGTTACTCCAGACAGGGGTCCCTACGAGCAGTACTTC. Its translation: CSVTPDRGPYEQYF.

The V gene is TRBV18, the J gene TRBJ1-5, with 8 bases matching TRBD1. V trimming: 1 base; J trimming: 5 bases; junction bases outside the gene matches: 7. The CDR3 extends over 16 amino acids. CDR1 KGHSH and CDR2 LQKENI come from the germline V gene. CDR3 bases: TGTGCCAGCTCACCACAGACAGGGGCTCCCCATCAGCCCCAGCATTTT. Its translation is CASSPQTGAPHQPQHF.